Below, 15 T cell receptor beta chains from the same sample are listed, as sequenced in a study of PD-L1 blockade in urothelial cancer. Sample time point: peripheral blood 6 weeks after treatment start. Produced via immunoSEQ multiplex PCR; TCRdb's table is partial and in-frame only. The table has under 25,000 clones, roughly 84% seen once. Sample: PBMCs, taken around atezolizumab (anti-PD-L1) treatment. The source of these receptors is an older man with urothelial cancer.

The chain joins TRBV28 to TRBJ2-1, with TRBD2 matching 9 bases. Germline lookup yields CDR1 MDHEN and CDR2 SYDVKM. This CDR3 comprises 13 residues. The junction had 0 bases not matched to a gene; V was cut back by 2 bases and J by 7 bases. Written as DNA, the CDR3 is TGTGCCAGCAGTTTACTAGCGGGAAATGAGCAGTTCTTC. This sequence encodes CASSLLAGNEQFF.

This clone was found a few times. The rearrangement joins TRBV13 to TRBJ2-1, with 11 bases identical to TRBD2. CDR1 PRHDT and CDR2 FYEKMQ come from the germline V gene (reference sequence). V was pared by 5 bases and J by 1 base, with 13 bases of the junction left unmatched. This CDR3 has 19 residues. DNA for the CDR3: TGTGCCAGCAGCCCGTTGGGGACTAGCGGAGTCGCGTCCTACAATGAGCAGTTCTTC. Amino acids: CASSPLGTSGVASYNEQFF.

V is TRBV5-4 and J is TRBJ2-1; TRBD2 matches at 7 bases. CDR1 is SGHNT, CDR2 YYREEE, per germline (reference sequence). The CDR3 consists of 13 residues. With 2 bases clipped from V and 7 bases from J, the junction kept 3 bases outside the gene matches. The CDR3 coding sequence is TGTGCCAGCAGCTTAGCGGGGCAGAATGAGCAGTTCTTC. It yields the protein CASSLAGQNEQFF.

J is TRBJ2-5 and V is TRBV27; 7 bases line up with TRBD1. The CDR3 covers 14 residues. Germline V CDR1 and CDR2: MNHEY, SMNVEV (reference sequence). Unmatched junction bases numbered 3, after V lost 0 bases and J lost 5 bases. The CDR3 DNA sequence: TGTGCCAGCAGTTTATCGACAGGGCGGGAGACCCAGTACTTC. This sequence encodes CASSLSTGRETQYF.

The rearrangement links TRBV7-8 to TRBJ1-2, with TRBD1 matching 8 bases. The CDR3 loop spans 14 amino acids. The trim removed 5 bases at V and 3 bases at J, leaving 5 bases unmatched. Germline loops: CDR1 SGHVS, CDR2 FQNEAQ. The CDR3 DNA sequence: TGTGCCAGCAGCACGGACAGGGCGGACTATGGCTACACCTTC. It yields the protein CASSTDRADYGYTF.

This clone was counted a few times. The CDR3 is CASSLNSAGADTGELFF. The CDR3 DNA follows: TGTGCCAGCAGCTTAAACTCGGCGGGAGCCGACACCGGGGAGCTGTTTTTT. The rearrangement joins TRBV7-3 to TRBJ2-2; 7 nucleotides line up with TRBD2. CDR1 is SGHTA, CDR2 FQGTGA, per germline. The CDR3 runs 17 residues. With 1 base clipped from V and 3 bases from J, the junction kept 8 bases outside the gene matches.

The chain is built from TRBV19 and TRBJ2-7; 10 bases are a match to TRBD2. Per the germline V gene, CDR1 is LNHDA and CDR2 is SQIVND (reference sequence). J was trimmed by 6 bases and V by 3 bases; bases with no gene match: 8. The CDR3 is 15 residues long. The CDR3 sequence is CASSIRVLAGSEQYF. For the CDR3, the DNA is TGTGCCAGTAGTATCCGGGTACTAGCGGGAAGCGAGCAGTACTTC.

This chain uses TRBV19 with TRBJ2-1; 11 nucleotides agree with TRBD2. The length of the CDR3 is 16 residues. Trimming took 6 bases from V and 2 from J; bases not matched to a gene: 6. Germline values: CDR1 LNHDA, CDR2 SQIVND (reference sequence). In nucleotides, the CDR3 is TGTGCCAGTAGAGTCGGGACTAGCGGCACCTACAATGAGCAGTTCTTC. Encoded protein: CASRVGTSGTYNEQFF. The entire variable domain, with the rest obtained from reference TRBV19 and TRBJ2-1, is as follows: DGGITQSPKYLFRKEGQNVTLSCEQNLNHDAMYWYRQDPGQGLRLIYYSQIVNDFQKGDIAEGYSVSREKKESFPLTVTSAQKNPTAFYLCASRVGTSGTYNEQFFGPGTRLTVL.

V and J are TRBV19 and TRBJ2-6; 8 bases agree with TRBD1. V shed 6 bases and J 2 bases; nucleotides not matched to a gene: 3. Per germline, CDR1 LNHDA and CDR2 SQIVND (reference sequence). CDR3 length: 15 amino acids. CDR3 sequence: CASSPRGPGANVLTF. The DNA for the CDR3 is TGTGCCAGTAGCCCCAGGGGGCCTGGGGCCAACGTCCTGACTTTC.

The rearrangement links TRBV28 to TRBJ2-2; 9 bases align to TRBD2. The CDR3 length is 17 residues. Germline V CDR1 and CDR2: MDHEN, SYDVKM. V lost 4 bases, J lost 5 bases, and 11 bases stayed unmatched. The CDR3 DNA reads TGTGCCAGCAGTTCCCTAGCGGGACGAGTGAGAACCGGGGAGCTGTTTTTT. Its protein product is CASSSLAGRVRTGELFF.

This clone was counted a few times. The chain employs TRBV5-1 and TRBJ1-1, with TRBD1 as a possible D gene (6 bases). Trimming took 4 bases from V and 4 from J, leaving 20 bases between them. CDR1 is SGHRS, CDR2 YFSETQ, per germline. This CDR3 has 16 amino acids. The CDR3 loop is CASSPDSWGLGTEAFF. In DNA, the CDR3 is TGCGCCAGCAGCCCGGACAGCTGGGGCCTCGGCACTGAAGCTTTCTTT. Full variable domain (outside the CDR3, taken from reference TRBV5-1 and TRBJ1-1): KAGVTQTPRYLIKTRGQQVTLSCSPISGHRSVSWYQQTPGQGLQFLFEYFSETQRNKGNFPGRFSGRQFSNSRSEMNVSTLELGDSALYLCASSPDSWGLGTEAFFGQGTRLTVV.

The chain combines TRBV7-9 with TRBJ1-2; a possible D gene is TRBD1 (5 bases). This CDR3 has 14 amino acids. Looked up from germline, CDR1 is SEHNR and CDR2 is FQNEAQ (reference sequence). The germline V and J ends were trimmed by 2 bases and 5 bases, with 12 bases remaining between them. The DNA of the CDR3 is TGTGCCAGCAGCTTACCAGGGTTGGATTATGGCTACACCTTC. Its protein product is CASSLPGLDYGYTF.

The rearrangement uses TRBV2 and TRBJ1-2; TRBD1 is a possible D gene (5 bases). V shed 8 bases and J shed 4 bases, with 17 bases lying between them. Germline CDR1 is SNHLY and CDR2 is FYNNEI. The CDR3 covers 14 residues. The CDR3: CASLPDSQAYGYTF. DNA for the CDR3: TGTGCCAGCCTCCCCGACAGCCAGGCCTATGGCTACACCTTC.

This clone was recorded once. The chain recombines TRBV27 with TRBJ2-7; 11 bases map to TRBD2. CDR1 and CDR2 from the germline V gene are MNHEY and SMNVEV (reference sequence). After removal of 5 bases from V and 7 bases from J, the junction contained 10 bases not matched to a gene. This CDR3 has 15 amino acids. The CDR3 reads CASSPLLAGVDEQYF. The CDR3 bases are TGTGCCAGCAGTCCGCTACTAGCGGGAGTAGATGAGCAGTACTTC.

The chain carries TRBV7-2 and TRBJ2-1, with 16 bases lining up with TRBD2. The CDR3 runs 15 residues. CDR1 and CDR2 (germline): SGHTA, FQGNSA. The trim removed 6 bases at V and 8 bases at J, leaving 4 bases unmatched. CDR3 region: CASRGLAGGYDEQFF. In DNA, the CDR3 is TGTGCCAGCAGGGGACTAGCGGGGGGGTACGATGAGCAGTTCTTC.